This TCR beta chain was identified during a study of OX40 agonist ivuxolimab in advanced cancers. Study in general: Partial responses were seen in three patients, one with hepatocellular carcinoma and two with cutaneous melanoma. Overall study results and limits: At doses 0.1 to 3.0 mg/kg, CD4+ and CD8+ clones expanded.

Produced via immunoSEQ multiplex PCR; TCRdb's table is partial and in-frame only. The sample records approximately 61,000 clones, nearly 90% being singletons. Per the germline V gene, CDR1 is SQVTM and CDR2 is ANQGSEA. This CDR3 is 13 amino acids long. V lost 4 bases and J lost 1, with 10 bases in between. Regarding this clone: Its antigen is still unknown.

The chain is built from TRBV29-1 and TRBJ1-1, with D perhaps matching TRBD1 (6 bases). The sample consisted of CD4+ or CD8+ T cells sorted from blood, taken in a trial of the OX40 agonist ivuxolimab. This clonotype was obtained from an adult with an advanced solid tumor such as melanoma, head and neck, liver or kidney cancer. In nucleotides, the CDR3 is TGCAGCGTTGCTACAGGGCGGAACACTGAAGCTTTCTTT. Its translation is CSVATGRNTEAFF.